Each of the 12 T cell receptor beta chains below was sequenced from the same sample in a study of T-cell reconstitution after alpha-beta-depleted transplantation in children listed by TCRdb under 2016. The library was built by means of PCR. Reads for this sample came from an Illumina HiSeq 2500. To normalize quantification of the TCRbeta repertoire, the TCR libraries were built with molecular barcoding that relied on unique molecular identifiers. TCRdb reanalyzed the raw reads on its own, using fastp at Q25 for trimming and MiXCR for clone calling, and kept in-frame beta chains. A single entry per CDR3 protein holds the most common genes and DNA from its merged rows. The sample includes roughly 220,000 distinct CDR3 sequences, with approximately 12% observed a single time. In total, the top ten clones hold about 2.6% of the sample. Sequencing used PBMCs from the stem cell graft donor, obtained from the stem cell graft. Every receptor here comes from a human donor who donated a stem cell graft to a child with acute lymphoblastic leukemia.

In its sample, this clonotype was seen a few times. This chain connects TRBV20-1 to TRBJ2-7; D might be TRBD1 or TRBD2, each matching 5 bases. CDR3 length: 17 residues. The germline CDR1 and CDR2 sequences are DFQATT and SNEGSKA (reference sequence). The CDR3: CCARGVFMGTQQYEQYF. The CDR3 DNA reads TGCTGCGCTAGAGGAGTATTTATGGGGACGCAACAGTACGAGCAGTACTTC.

Ten or more counts support this clonotype. The J gene is TRBJ2-2, the V gene TRBV9; the D gene is possibly TRBD1 (5 bases). The V gene's germline CDR1 is SGDLS and CDR2 YYNGEE. Between the trimmed V and J ends, which lost 6 bases and 4 bases, there was a span of 13 bases. The CDR3 covers 14 residues. The CDR3 region is CASTLGAATGELFF. In nucleotides, the CDR3 is TGTGCCAGCACCCTAGGGGCAGCCACCGGGGAGCTGTTTTTT. Using reference TRBV9 and TRBJ2-2 for the parts outside the CDR3, the full variable domain is DSGVTQTPKHLITATGQRVTLRCSPRSGDLSVYWYQQSLDQGLQFLIQYYNGEERAKGNILERFSAQQFPDLHSELNLSSLELGDSALYFCASTLGAATGELFFGEGSRLTVL.

This clonotype was detected many times. The chain joins TRBV11-2 to TRBJ2-5; possible D gene TRBD2, 5 bases. The CDR3 is 11 amino acids. Germline assignment: CDR1 SGHAT and CDR2 FQNNGV. V was shortened by 5 bases and J by 7 bases, with 8 bases between the two germline ends. CDR3 sequence (DNA): TGTGCCAGCAGCAGTCGGGGGACCCAGTACTTC. Translation gives CASSSRGTQYF.

This clonotype has a count of ten or more. This chain links TRBV5-6 with TRBJ2-1; TRBD2 matches 10 bases. Germline V gives CDR1 SGHDT, CDR2 YYEEEE. The CDR3 extends over 17 amino acids. V dropped 0 bases and J dropped 9; count of bases not matched to a gene: 12. This CDR3 reads CASSLAPFSGRPLEQFF. CDR3 DNA sequence: TGTGCCAGCAGCTTGGCCCCCTTTAGCGGGAGGCCGCTTGAGCAGTTCTTC.

Ten or more counts support this clonotype. The chain is built from TRBV4-3 and TRBJ2-7; TRBD1 is a possible D gene (5 bases). The CDR3 totals 15 residues. The V end lost 4 bases, the J end lost 2 bases, and 15 bases lay between the germline ends. Germline V gives CDR1 LGHNA, CDR2 YSLEER. In nucleotides, the CDR3 is TGCGCCAGCAGCCGAGTTCTTAGGGGTACCTACGAGCAGTACTTC. This sequence encodes CASSRVLRGTYEQYF.

The table lists this clonotype with many counts. The chain uses TRBV20-1 and TRBJ1-5; D is perhaps TRBD1 (5 bases). CDR1 and CDR2 from the germline V gene are DFQATT and SNEGSKA (reference sequence). This CDR3 is 13 amino acids long. Trimming pared 2 bases from V and 5 bases from J, leaving 10 bases between. Written as DNA, the CDR3 is TGCAGTGCTAGACCCGACAGTTATCAGCCCCAGCATTTT. Residues: CSARPDSYQPQHF.

The table lists this clonotype with many counts. The V and J genes are TRBV7-2 and TRBJ2-3, with D tentatively TRBD2 (5 bases). This CDR3 has 12 amino acids. V lost 5 bases and J 6 bases, leaving 9 bases between the germline ends. Germline-derived CDR1 and CDR2 are SGHTA and FQGNSA. This chain's CDR3 is CASSPRRDTQYF. The CDR3, as DNA: TGTGCCAGCAGCCCTAGGAGGGATACGCAGTATTTT.

The DNA of the CDR3 is TGTGCCACTCACCCGGGCACCGGGGAGCTGTTTTTT. It yields the protein CATHPGTGELFF. This chain links TRBV18 with TRBJ2-2; D is uncertain. With 10 bases removed from V and 4 bases from J, the gap between germline ends came to 10 bases. Germline loops: CDR1 KGHSH, CDR2 LQKENI. This CDR3 contains 12 residues.

The table lists this clonotype with a few counts. This sequence joins TRBV19 and TRBJ2-1; the D is unclear. There are 14 residues in the CDR3. Between the trimmed V and J ends, which lost 2 bases and 6 bases, there was a span of 11 bases. The germline V gene encodes CDR1 LNHDA and CDR2 SQIVND (reference sequence). CDR3 region: CASSIRLTPNEQFF. CDR3 bases: TGTGCCAGTAGTATAAGGCTAACCCCCAATGAGCAGTTCTTC.

This clonotype was recorded at least ten times. V usage is TRBV7-9 and J usage is TRBJ2-3; D is uncertain. This CDR3 is built from 13 residues. Germline CDR1 is SEHNR and CDR2 is FQNEAQ (reference sequence). The V gene lost 3 bases and the J gene lost 6 bases, with 10 bases spanning the gap. This CDR3 reads CASSFFGVDTQYF. The CDR3 coding sequence is TGTGCCAGCAGCTTTTTTGGGGTTGATACGCAGTATTTT.

This clonotype was detected many times. This chain connects TRBV25-1 to TRBJ2-1; 7 bases line up with TRBD2. The CDR3 runs 15 residues. Germline V lookup: CDR1 MGHDK, CDR2 SYGVNS. V lost 4 bases to trimming and J lost 1 base; unmatched junction nucleotides: 4. The CDR3 sequence is CASSVGAGSYNEQFF. CDR3 in DNA: TGTGCCAGCAGTGTTGGAGCGGGGTCCTACAATGAGCAGTTCTTC.

CDR3 loop: CASRPPGNTGELFF. The CDR3 region has the DNA TGTGCCAGCAGACCACCAGGGAACACCGGGGAGCTGTTTTTT. The chain recombines TRBV25-1 with TRBJ2-2; D is uncertain. Germline assignment: CDR1 MGHDK and CDR2 SYGVNS. V lost 6 bases, J lost 1 base, and 9 bases lay in between. This CDR3 is 14 amino acids long. Using reference TRBV25-1 and TRBJ2-2 for the parts outside the CDR3, the full variable domain is EADIYQTPRYLVIGTGKKITLECSQTMGHDKMYWYQQDPGMELHLIHYSYGVNSTEKGDLSSESTVSRIRTEHFPLTLESARPSHTSQYLCASRPPGNTGELFFGEGSRLTVL.